The clone carrying this T cell receptor beta chain was counted between two and nine times. Its specificity is unknown. These data come from a study of identical twins. Template switching added a universal primer site, and cDNA bore unique molecular identifiers. TCRdb independently ran MiXCR on the 5' RACE reads; one entry per CDR3 protein. The profile shows about 430,000 distinct CDR3 sequences, about 18% of them singletons. Study outcomes and limitations: Out-of-frame alpha sequences shared between twins exhibited an excess of low generation probability. The authors drew conclusions from cross-sectional statistical analysis rather than following the same donors.

The sample consisted of naive T cells sorted from blood. This sequence was found in a middle-aged man in good health.

CDR3 coding DNA: TGTGCCAGCAGAGGGGGGGGACAGGGTAGCAATCAGCCCCAGCATTTT. Translating it yields CASRGGGQGSNQPQHF. The rearrangement joins TRBV6-1 to TRBJ1-5; 9 nucleotides match TRBD1. Trimming at V came to 6 bases and at J to 0 bases, leaving 6 bases not matched to a gene. CDR3 length equals 16 residues. Germline V gene sequence: CDR1 MNHNS, CDR2 SASEGT.